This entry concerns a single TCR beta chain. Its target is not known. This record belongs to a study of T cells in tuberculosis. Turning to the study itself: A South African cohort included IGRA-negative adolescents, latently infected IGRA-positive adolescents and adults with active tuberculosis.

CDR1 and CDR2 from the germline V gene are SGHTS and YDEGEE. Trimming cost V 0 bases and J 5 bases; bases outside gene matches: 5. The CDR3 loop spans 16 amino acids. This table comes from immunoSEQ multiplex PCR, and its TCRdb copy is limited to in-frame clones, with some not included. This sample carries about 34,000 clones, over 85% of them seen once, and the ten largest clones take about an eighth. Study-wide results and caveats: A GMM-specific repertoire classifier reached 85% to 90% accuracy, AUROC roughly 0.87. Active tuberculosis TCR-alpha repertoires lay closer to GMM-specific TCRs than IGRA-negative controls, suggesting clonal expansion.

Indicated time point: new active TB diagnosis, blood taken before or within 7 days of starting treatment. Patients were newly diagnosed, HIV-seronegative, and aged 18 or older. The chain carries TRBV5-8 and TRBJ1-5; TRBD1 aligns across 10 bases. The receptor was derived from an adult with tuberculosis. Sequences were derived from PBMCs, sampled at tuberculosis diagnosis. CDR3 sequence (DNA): TGTGCCAGCAGCTTGGGGACAGGGGGGAGTTATCAGCCCCAGCATTTT. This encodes CASSLGTGGSYQPQHF.